The rows below give T cell receptor beta chains drawn from one sample of a study of vaccination effects on CD4 cells after COVID-19. Data came from immunoSEQ multiplex PCR; TCRdb stores just in-frame clones and leaves some out. This table has tens of thousands of clones, under 80% appearing once. Antigen specificity for these receptors is unknown. The sample consisted of CD4+ T cells from PBMCs cultured with HCoV-OC43 spike peptides, taken after COVID-19 vaccination. These receptors all come from a human donor who received a COVID-19 vaccine. Each CDR3 is given with its conserved first and last residue. Each record gives: J gene, V gene, clone size, D gene, CDR3 DNA, CDR3 protein. D genes are given only for firm matches. Rows may omit the clone size; those that give it use once, few, many or a size class.

j_gene: TRBJ2-2
v_gene: TRBV7-9
abundance: -
d_gene: TRBD2
CDR3nt: TGTGCCAGCAGCTTAGCTGGTAGCGGGGGGGCCACCGGGGAGCTGTTTTTT
CDR3aa: CASSLAGSGGATGELFF

j_gene: TRBJ1-4
v_gene: TRBV4-1
abundance: -
d_gene: -
CDR3nt: TGCGCCAGCAGCCACGAAAAACTGTTTTTT
CDR3aa: CASSHEKLFF

j_gene: TRBJ1-2
v_gene: TRBV4-2
abundance: -
d_gene: -
CDR3nt: TGTGCCAGCAGCCAAGATCTGAGGGGCTATGGCTACACCTTC
CDR3aa: CASSQDLRGYGYTF

j_gene: TRBJ2-6
v_gene: TRBV19
abundance: -
d_gene: -
CDR3nt: TGTGCCAGTAGTGTTCCGGGGAGTGTGGCCAACGTCCTGACTTTC
CDR3aa: CASSVPGSVANVLTF

j_gene: TRBJ1-4
v_gene: TRBV15
abundance: -
d_gene: -
CDR3nt: TGTGCCACCAGCAGAATAGAGACCGAGGAACTGTTTTTT
CDR3aa: CATSRIETEELFF

j_gene: TRBJ1-4
v_gene: TRBV9
abundance: -
d_gene: TRBD1
CDR3nt: TGTGCCAGCAGCATACAGACAGGGTCTAATGAAAAACTGTTTTTT
CDR3aa: CASSIQTGSNEKLFF

j_gene: TRBJ1-5
v_gene: TRBV10-3
abundance: once
d_gene: TRBD1
CDR3nt: TGTGCCATCAGACAGGGGCCCGGCAATCAGCCCCAGCATTTT
CDR3aa: CAIRQGPGNQPQHF

j_gene: TRBJ1-1
v_gene: TRBV18
abundance: -
d_gene: -
CDR3nt: TGTGCCAGCTCACAAACTCAGGACACTGAAGCTTTCTTT
CDR3aa: CASSQTQDTEAFF

j_gene: TRBJ2-3
v_gene: TRBV28
abundance: -
d_gene: -
CDR3nt: TGTGCCAGCAGGGGCGAGACACTCACCACAGATACGCAGTATTTT
CDR3aa: CASRGETLTTDTQYF

j_gene: TRBJ2-3
v_gene: TRBV14
abundance: -
d_gene: -
CDR3nt: TGTGCCAGCAGCCAATGGGGGGGGCGAACAGATACGCAGTATTTT
CDR3aa: CASSQWGGRTDTQYF

j_gene: TRBJ2-5
v_gene: TRBV5-1
abundance: -
d_gene: TRBD1
CDR3nt: TGCGCCAGCAGCTCGACAGGGGAAAATGGAGAGACCCAGTACTTC
CDR3aa: CASSSTGENGETQYF

j_gene: TRBJ1-5
v_gene: TRBV19
abundance: -
d_gene: -
CDR3nt: TGTGCCAGTACGACAGCGGGGATCAATCAGCCCCAGCATTTT
CDR3aa: CASTTAGINQPQHF

j_gene: TRBJ1-4
v_gene: TRBV2
abundance: medium-sized
d_gene: -
CDR3nt: TGTGCCAGCAGTGAACAGGGTCGGGAAAAACTGTTTTTT
CDR3aa: CASSEQGREKLFF

j_gene: TRBJ1-4
v_gene: TRBV5-1
abundance: -
d_gene: -
CDR3nt: TGCGCCAGCAGCTTGTGGGGGGCCGGGGAAAAACTGTTTTTT
CDR3aa: CASSLWGAGEKLFF

j_gene: TRBJ2-1
v_gene: TRBV4-1
abundance: -
d_gene: TRBD2
CDR3nt: TGCGCCAGCAGCGACCTAGCTAAACGCGGGGGCTCCTACAATGAGCAGTTCTTC
CDR3aa: CASSDLAKRGGSYNEQFF

j_gene: TRBJ2-3
v_gene: TRBV19
abundance: -
d_gene: -
CDR3nt: TGTGCCAGTAGTATATCCGCTAGTTCAGATACGCAGTATTTT
CDR3aa: CASSISASSDTQYF

j_gene: TRBJ2-3
v_gene: TRBV5-6
abundance: few
d_gene: TRBD1
CDR3nt: TGTGCCAGCAGCACGGCCGGGACAGGGAACCTACCGCAGTATTTT
CDR3aa: CASSTAGTGNLPQYF

j_gene: TRBJ2-5
v_gene: TRBV18
abundance: -
d_gene: -
CDR3nt: TGTGCCAGCTCACCACAGGAGCTGCGCGAGACCCAGTACTTC
CDR3aa: CASSPQELRETQYF

j_gene: TRBJ1-2
v_gene: TRBV5-1
abundance: -
d_gene: -
CDR3nt: TGCGCCAGCAGCTCGGACAGCTACTATGGCTACACCTTC
CDR3aa: CASSSDSYYGYTF

j_gene: TRBJ1-1
v_gene: TRBV5-5
abundance: -
d_gene: -
CDR3nt: TGTGCCAGCAGCTTGGGGCGCGGTTGGACCAACACTGAAGCTTTCTTT
CDR3aa: CASSLGRGWTNTEAFF

j_gene: TRBJ2-5
v_gene: TRBV5-1
abundance: -
d_gene: TRBD2
CDR3nt: TGCGCCAGCAGCAGACATCCGGGACTAGCGGGGAAAGAGACCCAGTACTTC
CDR3aa: CASSRHPGLAGKETQYF

j_gene: TRBJ1-5
v_gene: TRBV3-1/TRBV3-2
abundance: -
d_gene: -
CDR3nt: TGTGCCAGCAGCGGAAGCAATCAGCCCCAGCATTTT
CDR3aa: CASSGSNQPQHF

j_gene: TRBJ1-2
v_gene: TRBV18
abundance: -
d_gene: -
CDR3nt: TGTGCCAGCTCACCCGAGGGTGACTATGGCTACACCTTC
CDR3aa: CASSPEGDYGYTF

j_gene: TRBJ1-5
v_gene: TRBV2
abundance: -
d_gene: -
CDR3nt: TGTGCCAGCAGTGTCCGGGACGGACGCTATAATAGCAATCAGCCCCAGCATTTT
CDR3aa: CASSVRDGRYNSNQPQHF

j_gene: TRBJ2-1
v_gene: TRBV3-1/TRBV3-2
abundance: -
d_gene: -
CDR3nt: TGTGCCAGCAGCCATCAATCTACAGGGTACCAGTTCTTC
CDR3aa: CASSHQSTGYQFF

j_gene: TRBJ2-5
v_gene: TRBV4-2
abundance: -
d_gene: -
CDR3nt: TGTGCCAGCAGCCAAGAGGGGCGAGGGGAGACCCAGTACTTC
CDR3aa: CASSQEGRGETQYF

j_gene: TRBJ1-1
v_gene: TRBV18
abundance: -
d_gene: TRBD1
CDR3nt: TGTGCCAGCTCACCACGACAGGGAGGGCGCGACGGTGAAGCTTTCTTT
CDR3aa: CASSPRQGGRDGEAFF

j_gene: TRBJ2-5
v_gene: TRBV5-8
abundance: -
d_gene: -
CDR3nt: TGTGCCAGCCCCTCTCTTCACCGGACTGTCCAAGAGACCCAGTACTTC
CDR3aa: CASPSLHRTVQETQYF

j_gene: TRBJ1-2
v_gene: TRBV6-5
abundance: -
d_gene: -
CDR3nt: TGTGCCAGCAGTTACCGAGACAGGAACTATGGCTACACCTTC
CDR3aa: CASSYRDRNYGYTF

j_gene: TRBJ2-1
v_gene: TRBV29-1
abundance: -
d_gene: -
CDR3nt: TGCAGCGGGGGGACTGGCCCTTACAATGAGCAGTTCTTC
CDR3aa: CSGGTGPYNEQFF

j_gene: TRBJ1-2
v_gene: TRBV6-2/TRBV6-3
abundance: -
d_gene: -
CDR3nt: TGTGCCAGCAGTTTTTATGGGACGGTCAACTATGGCTACACCTTC
CDR3aa: CASSFYGTVNYGYTF

j_gene: TRBJ2-5
v_gene: TRBV30
abundance: -
d_gene: TRBD2
CDR3nt: TGTGCCTGGAGTCTTCAGCGGGGGGTTCAAGAGACCCAGTACTTC
CDR3aa: CAWSLQRGVQETQYF

j_gene: TRBJ1-2
v_gene: TRBV4-1
abundance: few
d_gene: TRBD1
CDR3nt: TGCGCCAGCAGCCGGGGACAGGGGGCGGCGTTAGGCTACACCTTC
CDR3aa: CASSRGQGAALGYTF

j_gene: TRBJ2-3
v_gene: TRBV7-2
abundance: -
d_gene: TRBD1
CDR3nt: TGTGCCAGCAGCCGGGCCGGGACAGGGGTCATAGATACGCAGTATTTT
CDR3aa: CASSRAGTGVIDTQYF

j_gene: TRBJ2-1
v_gene: TRBV2
abundance: -
d_gene: -
CDR3nt: TGTGCCAGCAGTGAGCGAGCGGTCTCCTACAATGAGCAGTTCTTC
CDR3aa: CASSERAVSYNEQFF

j_gene: TRBJ1-6
v_gene: TRBV5-1
abundance: few
d_gene: -
CDR3nt: TGCGCCAGCAGCCTCAAGGAGTATTCACCCCTCCACTTT
CDR3aa: CASSLKEYSPLHF

j_gene: TRBJ1-4
v_gene: TRBV6-5
abundance: once
d_gene: -
CDR3nt: TGTGCCAGCGCCCTTGGGCTCGGGGAAAAACTGTTTTTT
CDR3aa: CASALGLGEKLFF

j_gene: TRBJ2-1
v_gene: TRBV28
abundance: few
d_gene: -
CDR3nt: TGTGCCAGCAGTTTTAGAGGGGGGAACTCCAATGAGCAGTTCTTC
CDR3aa: CASSFRGGNSNEQFF

j_gene: TRBJ2-5
v_gene: TRBV11-1
abundance: once
d_gene: -
CDR3nt: TGTGCCTCCGGACAGCAAGAGACCCAGTACTTC
CDR3aa: CASGQQETQYF

j_gene: TRBJ1-4
v_gene: TRBV2
abundance: few
d_gene: -
CDR3nt: TGTGCCAGCCGGGGCTATAATGAAAAACTGTTTTTT
CDR3aa: CASRGYNEKLFF

j_gene: TRBJ1-1
v_gene: TRBV3-1/TRBV3-2
abundance: -
d_gene: -
CDR3nt: TGTGCCAGCAGCCACGGAACAGGGTGGGCTGAAGCTTTCTTT
CDR3aa: CASSHGTGWAEAFF

j_gene: TRBJ1-4
v_gene: TRBV7-9
abundance: -
d_gene: -
CDR3nt: TGTGCCAGCAGCTTAGCAGGGGTCGAGGAAAAACTGTTTTTT
CDR3aa: CASSLAGVEEKLFF

j_gene: TRBJ1-6
v_gene: TRBV4-1
abundance: -
d_gene: -
CDR3nt: TGCGCCAGCAGCCAAGATGGCTCGCGAGGCTATAATTCACCCCTCCACTTT
CDR3aa: CASSQDGSRGYNSPLHF

j_gene: TRBJ2-1
v_gene: TRBV29-1
abundance: -
d_gene: -
CDR3nt: TGCAGCGTGAGGGGTAGGGAGAGGGGTTATGGTAATGAGCAGTTCTTC
CDR3aa: CSVRGRERGYGNEQFF

j_gene: TRBJ1-1
v_gene: TRBV6-5
abundance: few
d_gene: -
CDR3nt: TGTGCCAGCATTACGACTGGGCCCACTGAAGCTTTCTTT
CDR3aa: CASITTGPTEAFF

j_gene: TRBJ1-2
v_gene: TRBV30
abundance: -
d_gene: TRBD1
CDR3nt: TGTGCCTGGAGGACAGGGATCTATGGCTACACCTTC
CDR3aa: CAWRTGIYGYTF

j_gene: TRBJ1-4
v_gene: TRBV5-5
abundance: -
d_gene: -
CDR3nt: TGTGCCAGCAGCTTGAACAGGGATGTAAAACTGTTTTTT
CDR3aa: CASSLNRDVKLFF

j_gene: TRBJ2-1
v_gene: TRBV5-1
abundance: few
d_gene: -
CDR3nt: TGCGCCAGCAGCTTGAACAGGGAGAATGAGCAGTTCTTC
CDR3aa: CASSLNRENEQFF

j_gene: TRBJ1-6
v_gene: TRBV6-6
abundance: -
d_gene: -
CDR3nt: TGTGCCAGCCTCCGGGACGGCTATAATTCACCCCTCCACTTT
CDR3aa: CASLRDGYNSPLHF

j_gene: TRBJ1-5
v_gene: TRBV5-5
abundance: few
d_gene: -
CDR3nt: TGTGCCAGCAGCTCGACCTTAAGCAATCAGCCCCAGCATTTT
CDR3aa: CASSSTLSNQPQHF

j_gene: TRBJ2-2
v_gene: TRBV13
abundance: -
d_gene: -
CDR3nt: TGTGCCAGCAGCTTAGGCCTCAGTTTCTCCGGGGAGCTGTTTTTT
CDR3aa: CASSLGLSFSGELFF

j_gene: TRBJ1-2
v_gene: TRBV6-5
abundance: -
d_gene: -
CDR3nt: TGTGCCAGCAGTTACTCTCGAGGCCACTATGGCTACACCTTC
CDR3aa: CASSYSRGHYGYTF

j_gene: TRBJ2-3
v_gene: TRBV5-6
abundance: -
d_gene: -
CDR3nt: TGTGCCAGCAGCCCTACCGGGGCCAGCACAGATACGCAGTATTTT
CDR3aa: CASSPTGASTDTQYF

j_gene: TRBJ2-3
v_gene: TRBV19
abundance: -
d_gene: -
CDR3nt: TGTGCCAGTAGCCCTATGGGGCTAGATACGCAGTATTTT
CDR3aa: CASSPMGLDTQYF